Listed below are T cell receptor beta chains from one sample, sequenced in a study of T cell responses to AZD1222 COVID-19 vaccine. Assay used: immunoSEQ multiplex PCR; TCRdb lists only in-frame clones, some missing. The table shows about 140,000 clones, with roughly nine tenths occurring only once. Sequenced here: peripheral blood, sampled 28 days after the second dose of the MenACWY control vaccine. These receptors were taken from an adult who received the MenACWY meningococcal vaccine as a control. Both conserved end residues are part of each CDR3. D genes are given only for firm matches. Part of the rows lack a size; the others show once, few, many or a class for expanded clones.

size: once; D: NA; V: TRBV2; J: TRBJ2-5; DNA: TGTGCCAGCAGTGAAGCGCTTCGGGCGGGGCAAGAGACCCAGTACTTC; CDR3: CASSEALRAGQETQYF
size: NA; D: TRBD1; V: TRBV7-9; J: TRBJ2-7; DNA: TGTGCCAGCAGCTTAGGGACAGGGGGCGGAGACGAGCAGTACTTC; CDR3: CASSLGTGGGDEQYF
size: NA; D: NA; V: TRBV7-3; J: TRBJ1-1; DNA: TGTGCCAGCAGCTATAGGGGTGATTCGAACACTGAAGCTTTCTTT; CDR3: CASSYRGDSNTEAFF
size: few; D: NA; V: TRBV9; J: TRBJ2-3; DNA: TGTGCCAGCAGCGTATTAGCGACGGGCGATACGCAGTATTTT; CDR3: CASSVLATGDTQYF
size: NA; D: NA; V: TRBV10-3; J: TRBJ2-7; DNA: TGTGCCATCACGAAGGGGCAGGAAGGAGACGAGCAGTACTTC; CDR3: CAITKGQEGDEQYF
size: NA; D: TRBD1; V: TRBV10-3; J: TRBJ1-1; DNA: TGTGCCATCGTTCGGGACAGGGGGACTGAAGCTTTCTTT; CDR3: CAIVRDRGTEAFF
size: NA; D: TRBD2; V: TRBV19; J: TRBJ2-7; DNA: TGTGCCAGTAGTGTAGCGGGAGGATACGAGCAGTACTTC; CDR3: CASSVAGGYEQYF
size: NA; D: TRBD2; V: TRBV19; J: TRBJ2-1; DNA: TGTGCCAGAAAACTCTCCCGGGACTACAAATTCTACAATGAGCAGTTCTTC; CDR3: CARKLSRDYKFYNEQFF
size: NA; D: TRBD1; V: TRBV4-3; J: TRBJ2-4; DNA: TGCGCCAGCAGCCTAGGGGGGACAGGGGAAAACATTCAGTACTTC; CDR3: CASSLGGTGENIQYF
size: NA; D: TRBD1; V: TRBV14; J: TRBJ1-1; DNA: TGTGCCAGCAGCCAAGGGACAGGCACTGAAGCTTTCTTT; CDR3: CASSQGTGTEAFF
size: NA; D: TRBD1; V: TRBV7-7; J: TRBJ2-2; DNA: TGTGCTAGCAGGAACGGGGACAGGGCTGGCGGGGAGCTGTTTTTT; CDR3: CASRNGDRAGGELFF
size: NA; D: NA; V: TRBV19; J: TRBJ2-7; DNA: TGTGCCAGTACGCCCCGGGCAGGGCAAGCCTACGAGCAGTACTTC; CDR3: CASTPRAGQAYEQYF
size: NA; D: TRBD1; V: TRBV11-2; J: TRBJ2-1; DNA: TGTGCCAGCAGCATAAAACGACAGGGAAGTGGCTCCTACAATGAGCAGTTCTTC; CDR3: CASSIKRQGSGSYNEQFF
size: few; D: NA; V: TRBV28; J: TRBJ1-2; DNA: TGTGCCGCGAAACAAGACTCGGGACAACTCCCTGGCTACACCTTC; CDR3: CAAKQDSGQLPGYTF
size: NA; D: TRBD2; V: TRBV12-5; J: TRBJ2-1; DNA: TGTGCTAGTGGTTTGGGGCCGGGACTAGTCCACAATGAGCAGTTCTTC; CDR3: CASGLGPGLVHNEQFF
size: NA; D: NA; V: TRBV13; J: TRBJ2-3; DNA: TGTGCCAGCAGTCCCCGGGCCATAAGCACAGATACGCAGTATTTT; CDR3: CASSPRAISTDTQYF
size: NA; D: NA; V: TRBV19; J: TRBJ2-2; DNA: TGTGCCAGTAGTATAGACAGGGGCGGCGGGGAGCTGTTTTTT; CDR3: CASSIDRGGGELFF
size: NA; D: TRBD1; V: TRBV12-3/TRBV12-4; J: TRBJ2-1; DNA: TGTGCCAGCAGCGGACAGGCCGCAGAGCAGTTCTTC; CDR3: CASSGQAAEQFF
size: NA; D: NA; V: TRBV11-1; J: TRBJ1-1; DNA: TGTGCCAGCAGCCCCAGGGAGCTGAACACTGAAGCTTTCTTT; CDR3: CASSPRELNTEAFF
size: NA; D: NA; V: TRBV14; J: TRBJ2-5; DNA: TGTGCCAGCAGCCCATGGGACGGACAAGAGACCCAGTACTTC; CDR3: CASSPWDGQETQYF
size: NA; D: TRBD1; V: TRBV5-5; J: TRBJ2-7; DNA: TGTGCCAGCAGCTCGTCGACAGGGGGTTACGAGCAGTACTTC; CDR3: CASSSSTGGYEQYF
size: NA; D: NA; V: TRBV2; J: TRBJ1-1; DNA: TGTGCCAGCAGTGACAGGAGGGTAACTGAAGCTTTCTTT; CDR3: CASSDRRVTEAFF
size: NA; D: TRBD1; V: TRBV30; J: TRBJ2-1; DNA: TGTGCCTGGAACCGACAGGGGACGGGTGAGCAGTTCTTC; CDR3: CAWNRQGTGEQFF
size: NA; D: TRBD1; V: TRBV4-3; J: TRBJ1-4; DNA: TGCGCCAGCAGCCACGACCCAGGGGGGAATGAAAAACTGTTTTTT; CDR3: CASSHDPGGNEKLFF
size: NA; D: TRBD1; V: TRBV6-2/TRBV6-3; J: TRBJ1-6; DNA: TGTGCCAGCAGTTACCGACGGACAGGGTCGCATAATTCACCCCTCCACTTT; CDR3: CASSYRRTGSHNSPLHF
size: NA; D: TRBD2; V: TRBV9; J: TRBJ2-7; DNA: TGTGCCAGCAGCGCGGTAGCGGGAAGGTACGAGCAGTACTTC; CDR3: CASSAVAGRYEQYF
size: NA; D: NA; V: TRBV15; J: TRBJ2-5; DNA: TGTGCCACCAGCAGAGATCCTCGAGCGACAGGACAAGAGACCCAGTACTTC; CDR3: CATSRDPRATGQETQYF
size: NA; D: NA; V: TRBV6-5; J: TRBJ2-7; DNA: TGTGCCAGCAGCCGGAGCTCCTACGAGCAGTACTTC; CDR3: CASSRSSYEQYF
size: few; D: NA; V: TRBV6-2/TRBV6-3; J: TRBJ2-2; DNA: TGTGCCAGCAGTTACATAGGAGGCACCGGGGAGCTGTTTTTT; CDR3: CASSYIGGTGELFF
size: NA; D: NA; V: TRBV12-5; J: TRBJ2-2; DNA: TGTGCTAGTGGTTTGGTACTAGGCCAGAACACCGGGGAGCTGTTTTTT; CDR3: CASGLVLGQNTGELFF
size: NA; D: NA; V: TRBV28; J: TRBJ1-5; DNA: TGTGCCAGCAGTTTCAGCCAGGACCTCCAGCATTTT; CDR3: CASSFSQDLQHF
size: few; D: NA; V: TRBV27; J: TRBJ2-1; DNA: TGTGCCAGCAGTCCCGGCGGGACAGCCTACAATGAGCAGTTCTTC; CDR3: CASSPGGTAYNEQFF
size: NA; D: TRBD1; V: TRBV7-6; J: TRBJ2-6; DNA: TGTGCCAGCAGCCCGCGGCAGGCGACAGGGAGTTCAACTGGGGCCAACGTCCTGACTTTC; CDR3: CASSPRQATGSSTGANVLTF
size: once; D: TRBD2; V: TRBV27; J: TRBJ2-3; DNA: TGTGCCAGCTCAGGACTAGCGGCGACTAGCACAGATACGCAGTATTTT; CDR3: CASSGLAATSTDTQYF
size: NA; D: NA; V: TRBV3-1/TRBV3-2; J: TRBJ1-5; DNA: TGTGCCAGCAGTGCAAGGGGGCAGCCCCAGCATTTT; CDR3: CASSARGQPQHF
size: NA; D: NA; V: TRBV27; J: TRBJ2-5; DNA: TGTGCCAGCAGTTTTGGGCGGGTAGAGACCCAGTACTTC; CDR3: CASSFGRVETQYF
size: NA; D: NA; V: TRBV7-2; J: TRBJ1-3; DNA: TGTGCCAGCAGCTTAGATCGGCTAGGGTGGACCATATATTTT; CDR3: CASSLDRLGWTIYF
size: NA; D: TRBD2; V: TRBV10-1; J: TRBJ2-7; DNA: TGCGCCAGCTCCAGCGGGAGTATGGACGAGCAGTACTTC; CDR3: CASSSGSMDEQYF
size: NA; D: TRBD1; V: TRBV28; J: TRBJ1-2; DNA: TGTGCCAGCCTGGAACCGGGACAGGGGGTGGGCTATGGCTACACCTTC; CDR3: CASLEPGQGVGYGYTF
size: NA; D: TRBD1; V: TRBV5-4; J: TRBJ2-1; DNA: TGTGCCAGCAGCCCACAGGGGGGCTCCTACAATGAGCAGTTCTTC; CDR3: CASSPQGGSYNEQFF
size: NA; D: TRBD1; V: TRBV18; J: TRBJ1-1; DNA: TGTGCCAGCTCACCACCGAGAGGACAGGGAGAAGCTTTCTTT; CDR3: CASSPPRGQGEAFF
size: once; D: NA; V: TRBV28; J: TRBJ2-5; DNA: TGTGCCACCCAGGACACTCAAGAGACCCAGTACTTC; CDR3: CATQDTQETQYF
size: NA; D: NA; V: TRBV7-2; J: TRBJ1-4; DNA: TGTGCCAGCAGCACCACAACTTATGAAAAACTGTTTTTT; CDR3: CASSTTTYEKLFF
size: NA; D: TRBD1; V: TRBV19; J: TRBJ1-1; DNA: TGTGCCAGTAGTAGAAGACAGGGGGTAACTGAAGCTTTCTTT; CDR3: CASSRRQGVTEAFF
size: NA; D: NA; V: TRBV24-1; J: TRBJ2-7; DNA: TGTGCCACCAGTGACACCTCAGGGAGACAGATAGAGCAGTACTTC; CDR3: CATSDTSGRQIEQYF
size: once; D: TRBD1; V: TRBV28; J: TRBJ1-2; DNA: TGTGCCAGCGTCAGGCAGGGGGTAAGCTATGGCTACACCTTC; CDR3: CASVRQGVSYGYTF
size: NA; D: NA; V: TRBV4-3; J: TRBJ1-1; DNA: TGCGCCAGCAGCCAGATACAGCACACTGAAGCTTTCTTT; CDR3: CASSQIQHTEAFF
size: once; D: NA; V: TRBV3-1/TRBV3-2; J: TRBJ1-1; DNA: TGTGCCAGCGGGAAGAACACTGAAGCTTTCTTT; CDR3: CASGKNTEAFF
size: NA; D: TRBD1; V: TRBV2; J: TRBJ1-5; DNA: TGTGCCAGCAGTGAAACCGGGACAGGGAGAAGAAATCAGCCCCAGCATTTT; CDR3: CASSETGTGRRNQPQHF
size: NA; D: NA; V: TRBV7-2; J: TRBJ1-2; DNA: TGTGCCAGCAGCTTGGACACCTATGGCTACACCTTC; CDR3: CASSLDTYGYTF
size: NA; D: NA; V: TRBV28; J: TRBJ2-4; DNA: TGTGCCAGCAACCAGGCCAACATTCAGTACTTC; CDR3: CASNQANIQYF
size: NA; D: NA; V: TRBV28; J: TRBJ2-7; DNA: TGTGCCAGCAGTTTAACAGGTCTAGGGTACTACGAGCAGTACTTC; CDR3: CASSLTGLGYYEQYF
size: NA; D: TRBD2; V: TRBV9; J: TRBJ2-3; DNA: TGTGCCAGCAGCCTATCCGGTAGCGGGGGGATCACAGATACGCAGTATTTT; CDR3: CASSLSGSGGITDTQYF
size: once; D: TRBD2; V: TRBV5-1; J: TRBJ2-7; DNA: TGCGCCAGCAGCTGGGGACTAGCGGGAGGCGCCTACGAGCAGTACTTC; CDR3: CASSWGLAGGAYEQYF
size: NA; D: NA; V: TRBV6-5; J: TRBJ2-2; DNA: TGTGCCAGCACCCGTGGCCGGGACGGTACCGGGGAGCTGTTTTTT; CDR3: CASTRGRDGTGELFF